Listed here is a single T cell receptor beta chain. V was pared by 5 bases and J by 6 bases, with 15 bases between. Germline V lookup: CDR1 MNHEY, CDR2 SVGEGT. The CDR3 has 14 residues. Full-length variable regions came from constant-region reverse primers plus semi-nested Nested Universal Primer A PCR. TCRdb reprocessed the 5' RACE reads via MiXCR and lists one record per CDR3 protein. There are about 8,300 distinct CDR3 sequences in the sample; 40% to 65% occur only once, and approximately 5.2% lies in the top ten. The receptor comes from a female donor with breast cancer. The chain is built from TRBV6-2 or TRBV6-3 and TRBJ2-3; tentatively, D is TRBD2 (6 bases). The specimen sequenced was memory CD4+ T cells sorted from a lymph node. The sample's subset: memory CD4+ T cells, CD4+CD45RO+CD25-. The CDR3 nucleotides are TGTGCCAGCAGTGACCCATCTACTAGCGATACGCAGTATTTT. Protein product: CASSDPSTSDTQYF.